These 9 T cell receptor beta chains share one sample of origin, sequenced in a study of cytomegalovirus exposure and HLA in healthy donors. The study ran its PCR with 60 Vbeta and 13 Jbeta primers. TCRdb's table, derived via immunoSEQ multiplex PCR, lists solely in-frame clones and lacks some. The data contain 200,000 to 250,000 clones, over 65% of them singletons. The specimen sequenced was PBMCs. Receptor source: an older woman in good health and CMV-seropositive.

The chain has TRBV28 and TRBJ1-3, with D unclear. Germline V lookup: CDR1 MDHEN, CDR2 SYDVKM. The CDR3 loop spans 15 amino acids. V lost 3 bases to trimming and J lost 2 bases, with 11 bases between them. The CDR3 nucleotides are TGTGCCAGCAGTTTTCCGGCAGGTGCTGGAAACACCATATATTTT. Translated, it gives CASSFPAGAGNTIYF.

This clone was seen more than once but under ten times. The J gene is TRBJ1-1, the V gene TRBV11-2; 9 nucleotides align to TRBD1. This CDR3 has 13 residues. The V and J ends lost 6 bases and 6 bases, in that order; junction bases with no gene match: 5. Germline V gene sequence: CDR1 SGHAT, CDR2 FQNNGV. CDR3 protein: CASRSRQGAEAFF. CDR3 coding DNA: TGTGCCAGCAGATCCCGACAGGGGGCTGAAGCTTTCTTT.

V and J are TRBV18 and TRBJ1-1, with TRBD1 matching over 7 bases. The CDR3 consists of 13 residues. Germline loops: CDR1 KGHSH, CDR2 LQKENI. V was clipped by 3 bases and J by 9 bases; unmatched bases: 7. The CDR3 region is CASSPQGGIKAFF. The CDR3 DNA reads TGTGCCAGCTCACCCCAGGGGGGTATTAAAGCTTTCTTT.

The rearrangement joins TRBV28 to TRBJ1-4, with 10 bases that match TRBD1. Trimming at V came to 6 bases and at J to 9 bases, leaving 7 bases not matched to a gene. The germline V gene has CDR1 MDHEN and CDR2 SYDVKM. The CDR3 is 14 residues long. CDR3 DNA: TGTGCCAGCAGCTCCGGGACAGGGGATCAAAAACTGTTTTTT. Its translation: CASSSGTGDQKLFF.

The rearrangement links TRBV5-1 to TRBJ1-1; D remains ambiguous. Trimming cost V 0 bases and J 1 base, with 10 bases left between them. Germline CDR1 SGHRS, CDR2 YFSETQ. The CDR3 spans 15 residues. The CDR3 DNA sequence: TGCGCCAGCAGCTTGGCCATTCGGGAGAACACTGAAGCTTTCTTT. It specifies CASSLAIRENTEAFF.

The chain links TRBV9 to TRBJ2-3, with TRBD1 as a possible D gene (6 bases). The ends were cut back, 3 bases at V and 0 bases at J, with 14 bases in the middle. Looked up from germline, CDR1 is SGDLS and CDR2 is YYNGEE. This CDR3 spans 16 amino acids. The CDR3 here is CASSARGRGSTDTQYF. Written as DNA, the CDR3 is TGTGCCAGCAGCGCCCGAGGAAGGGGGAGCACAGATACGCAGTATTTT.

The genes are TRBV5-1 and TRBJ2-7; 9 bases line up with TRBD2. V trimming: 7 bases; J trimming: 3 bases; junction bases outside the gene matches: 5. CDR3 length equals 13 residues. Germline loops: CDR1 SGHRS, CDR2 YFSETQ. For the CDR3, the DNA is TGCGCCAGCGCGGGGGGGGTTGGCTACGAGCAGTACTTC. This codes for CASAGGVGYEQYF. Full variable domain (outside the CDR3, taken from reference TRBV5-1 and TRBJ2-7): KAGVTQTPRYLIKTRGQQVTLSCSPISGHRSVSWYQQTPGQGLQFLFEYFSETQRNKGNFPGRFSGRQFSNSRSEMNVSTLELGDSALYLCASAGGVGYEQYFGPGTRLTVT.

J is TRBJ1-2 and V is TRBV29-1; 8 bases align to TRBD1. Trimming at V came to 7 bases and at J to 0 bases, leaving 4 bases not matched to a gene. CDR1 SQVTM and CDR2 ANQGSEA come from the germline V gene. CDR3 length: 13 amino acids. The CDR3 nucleotides read TGCAGCGGGGGGACAGGATCTAACTATGGCTACACCTTC. This encodes CSGGTGSNYGYTF. Together with reference TRBV29-1 and TRBJ1-2, the CDR3 gives the full variable domain: SAVISQKPSRDICQRGTSLTIQCQVDSQVTMMFWYRQQPGQSLTLIATANQGSEATYESGFVIDKFPISRPNLTFSTLTVSNMSPEDSSIYLCSGGTGSNYGYTFGSGTRLTVV.

The chain joins TRBV18 to TRBJ1-1; TRBD1 agrees at 8 bases. The CDR3 totals 13 residues. CDR1 is KGHSH and CDR2 is LQKENI in the germline V gene. Losses at the gene ends were 4 bases for V and 6 bases for J; bases not matched to a gene: 4. This CDR3 is CASSQGQGAEAFF. The CDR3 DNA is TGTGCCAGCTCACAAGGACAGGGCGCTGAAGCTTTCTTT.